The rows below give T cell receptor beta chains drawn from one sample of a study of vaccination effects on CD4 cells after COVID-19. These receptors' targets are unknown. Assay used: immunoSEQ multiplex PCR; TCRdb lists only in-frame clones, some missing. The sample consists of roughly 42,000 clones, approximately 70% of them appearing once. Sequenced material: CD4+ T cells from PBMCs cultured with HCoV-OC43 spike peptides, taken before COVID-19 vaccination. These receptors all come from a human donor who received a COVID-19 vaccine. Both conserved end residues are part of each CDR3. A D gene is named only where the DNA matches it firmly. The size entry is marked missing in some rows and otherwise reads once, few, many or a size class.

D | J | length | V | size | DNA | CDR3
TRBD1 | TRBJ1-4 | 15 | TRBV5-8 | NA | TGTGCCAGCAGCCGGACAGGGCGGTCTAATGAAAAACTGTTTTTT | CASSRTGRSNEKLFF
NA | TRBJ2-1 | 16 | TRBV27 | NA | TGTGCCAGCAGTTTATATGCGGCAGGGAGGAGGAATGAGCAGTTCTTC | CASSLYAAGRRNEQFF
NA | TRBJ2-1 | 12 | TRBV19 | NA | TGTGCCAGTAGTATAGGGGAGGGGGCGCGGTTCTTC | CASSIGEGARFF
NA | TRBJ2-3 | 15 | TRBV5-4 | NA | TGTGCCAGCAGCGACGCGGGGAGGGGGCAAGATACGCAGTATTTT | CASSDAGRGQDTQYF
TRBD1 | TRBJ1-4 | 14 | TRBV2 | NA | TGTGCCAGCAGGAGGACAGGGGGTGAAGAAAAACTGTTTTTT | CASRRTGGEEKLFF
TRBD2 | TRBJ2-1 | 15 | TRBV11-3 | NA | TGTGCCAGCAGCTTCAGCGGGGGCCCCTACAATGAGCAGTTCTTC | CASSFSGGPYNEQFF
NA | TRBJ2-1 | 15 | TRBV9 | NA | TGTGCCAGCAGCGTAACTCGCGGAGGATGGAATGAGCAGTTCTTC | CASSVTRGGWNEQFF
NA | TRBJ1-2 | 15 | TRBV15 | NA | TGTGCCACCAGCAGAGAACCAGGGGTGGCGTGGGGCTACACCTTC | CATSREPGVAWGYTF
NA | TRBJ1-2 | 15 | TRBV28 | NA | TGTGCCAGCAGGGCAGGGGTGGGGAATAACTATGGCTACACCTTC | CASRAGVGNNYGYTF
NA | TRBJ1-2 | 14 | TRBV18 | once | TGTGCCAGCTCACGGGGGGCAAATCAGTATGGCTACACCTTC | CASSRGANQYGYTF
TRBD1 | TRBJ2-5 | 14 | TRBV5-4 | NA | TGTGCCAGCAGCTCGACAGGGTTCCAAGAGACCCAGTACTTC | CASSSTGFQETQYF
NA | TRBJ2-2 | 14 | TRBV18 | few | TGTGCCAGCTCACCTCGAGCGAACACCGGGGAGCTGTTTTTT | CASSPRANTGELFF
NA | TRBJ1-2 | 14 | TRBV5-1 | NA | TGCGCCAGCAGCGGGGGGCTTCAGGGCTATGGCTACACCTTC | CASSGGLQGYGYTF